Each of the 15 T cell receptor beta chains below was sequenced from the same sample in a study of T-cell memory formation after mild COVID-19. TCRdb passed the 5' RACE reads through MiXCR, listing each CDR3 protein once. Of around 200,000 distinct CDR3 sequences listed, 10% to 13% are singletons. Sequencing used PBMCs or a T cell subset sorted from them (not recorded which). The receptors originated from a man between 18 and 29 years old who had mild COVID-19 (a few samples of this study predate the infection). Cell type and time point are not known.

This clonotype has only a few counts. The gene calls are TRBV6-5 and TRBJ1-5; D possibly corresponds to TRBD1 (6 bases). This CDR3 is built from 15 residues. Trimming pared 4 bases from V and 3 bases from J, leaving 13 bases between. Germline V CDR1 and CDR2: MNHEY, SVGAGI. The CDR3 nucleotides are TGTGCCAGCAGTTTAAGGGGGAATAACAATCAGCCCCAGCATTTT. Protein sequence: CASSLRGNNNQPQHF.

This rearrangement joins TRBV4-2 to TRBJ1-6; D is perhaps TRBD1 (6 bases). Germline lookup yields CDR1 LGHNA and CDR2 YNFKEQ. The CDR3 spans 16 residues. Deletions cut 3 bases from V and 8 bases from J, with 17 bases between. CDR3 DNA: TGTGCCAGCAGCCAGGGCCCGGGACAAGGAGATTCACCCCTCCACTTT. Its translation is CASSQGPGQGDSPLHF.

This clonotype was counted between two and nine times. The rearrangement uses TRBV7-2 and TRBJ2-7, with D perhaps matching TRBD1 or TRBD2 (5 bases each). The germline gives CDR1 SGHTA, CDR2 FQGNSA. Trimming took off 5 bases at V and 3 bases at J, with 17 bases between the two ends. This CDR3 contains 15 residues. The CDR3 loop reads CASSPRWDPVYEQYF. The CDR3 DNA is TGTGCCAGCAGCCCCCGATGGGACCCCGTCTACGAGCAGTACTTC.

This clonotype turned up a few times. The rearrangement uses TRBV7-9 and TRBJ1-2, with D unclear. Germline CDR1 reads SEHNR; CDR2 reads FQNEAQ (reference sequence). V was shortened by 5 bases and J by 0 bases, with 13 bases between the two germline ends. CDR3 size: 15 residues. The CDR3 is CASSPRQFPNYGYTF. CDR3 nucleotides: TGTGCCAGCAGCCCGCGGCAGTTCCCTAACTATGGCTACACCTTC.

This clonotype came up a few times. This chain uses TRBV4-3 with TRBJ1-1; the match to TRBD1 covers 7 bases. Trimming cost V 4 bases and J 5 bases; bases outside gene matches: 13. Germline CDR1 is LGHNA and CDR2 is YSLEER. The CDR3 is 16 residues long. CDR3 residues: CASSLRHDRVRTEAFF. As DNA, the CDR3 is TGCGCCAGCAGCCTACGCCACGACAGGGTCAGAACTGAAGCTTTCTTT.

This sequence joins TRBV7-2 and TRBJ1-1; 7 bases map to TRBD1. Germline V gene data show CDR1 as SGHTA and CDR2 as FQGNSA. The J segment lost 4 bases and the V segment lost 4 bases, leaving 9 bases of the junction unmatched. The CDR3 spans 15 residues. The CDR3 nucleotides are TGTGCCAGCAGCTATCCGACAGGGAGGAGCACTGAAGCTTTCTTT. It specifies CASSYPTGRSTEAFF.

This clonotype has a count of ten or more. This sequence joins TRBV5-1 and TRBJ2-1; weak D call: TRBD2 (6 bases). This CDR3 is built from 17 residues. V was cut by 2 bases and J by 4 bases, with 19 bases left in between. Germline V gene data show CDR1 as SGHRS and CDR2 as YFSETQ. In DNA form, the CDR3 reads TGCGCCAGCAGCTTAGGTACCGGGACTCCGATGTACAATGAGCAGTTCTTC. As protein: CASSLGTGTPMYNEQFF.

This clonotype was seen only a few times. The V and J genes are TRBV7-2 and TRBJ1-2; D not certain. Trimming shortened V by 5 bases and J by 4 bases, and 11 bases separated the two germline ends. From germline, CDR1 is SGHTA and CDR2 FQGNSA. The CDR3 runs 13 residues. The CDR3 region is CASSADGVYGYTF. The CDR3 bases are TGTGCCAGCAGCGCCGACGGCGTCTATGGCTACACCTTC.

This clonotype has a handful of counts. V gene TRBV5-1 combines with J gene TRBJ2-2; D uncertain. The V and J ends lost 1 base and 7 bases respectively, with 11 bases between them. The germline V gene has CDR1 SGHRS and CDR2 YFSETQ. The CDR3 sequence is 14 residues long. The CDR3 nucleotides read TGCGCCAGCAGCTTGTCAGTCCTGAACGGGGAGCTGTTTTTT. Translated: CASSLSVLNGELFF.

This clonotype was picked up a small number of times. As DNA, the CDR3 is TGCGCCAGCACCCGGGCCGGCGCAACAGATACGCAGTATTTT. As protein: CASTRAGATDTQYF. The J gene is TRBJ2-3, the V gene TRBV5-1; no definite D call. Germline V gene data show CDR1 as SGHRS and CDR2 as YFSETQ. V dropped 6 bases and J dropped 3 bases, with 14 bases sitting between them. This CDR3 contains 14 residues. Using reference TRBV5-1 and TRBJ2-3 for the parts outside the CDR3, the full variable domain is KAGVTQTPRYLIKTRGQQVTLSCSPISGHRSVSWYQQTPGQGLQFLFEYFSETQRNKGNFPGRFSGRQFSNSRSEMNVSTLELGDSALYLCASTRAGATDTQYFGPGTRLTVL.

This clonotype was observed a handful of times. V gene TRBV12-3 or TRBV12-4 combines with J gene TRBJ2-3; TRBD2 is a possible D gene (6 bases). The V end was cut by 2 bases, the J end by 1 base, with 10 bases between. This CDR3 region has 15 residues. CDR3: CASSLRGIGTDTQYF. DNA of the CDR3: TGTGCCAGCAGTTTACGGGGGATTGGCACAGATACGCAGTATTTT.

This chain connects TRBV20-1 to TRBJ1-5; maybe TRBD1 (6 bases). The CDR3 covers 18 residues. Germline values: CDR1 DFQATT, CDR2 SNEGSKA (reference sequence). V was pared by 2 bases and J by 2 bases, with 22 bases between. This CDR3 reads CSARYQGQRVSGNQPQHF. The DNA of the CDR3 is TGCAGTGCTAGATATCAGGGGCAGAGGGTTAGCGGCAATCAGCCCCAGCATTTT.

The chain recombines TRBV4-3 with TRBJ1-4, with D perhaps matching TRBD1 (5 bases). The V gene lost 2 bases and the J gene lost 8 bases, with 21 bases spanning the gap. The germline CDR1 and CDR2 sequences are LGHNA and YSLEER. The CDR3 has 17 amino acids. CDR3 DNA sequence: TGCGCCAGCAGCCAATCCCGGGGGAGGGGCGACGGGGAAAAACTGTTTTTT. Amino acid sequence: CASSQSRGRGDGEKLFF.

This clonotype was counted many times. The chain is built from TRBV5-1 and TRBJ2-7; 7 positions agree with TRBD2. The germline V gene has CDR1 SGHRS and CDR2 YFSETQ. The CDR3 runs to 15 residues. The V segment lost 4 bases and the J segment 3 bases; nucleotides outside the gene matches: 10. The chain's CDR3 is CASSPGDYGNYEQYV. The CDR3 DNA reads as TGCGCCAGCAGCCCGGGGGACTATGGGAACTACGAGCAGTACGTC.

This chain joins TRBV7-8 and TRBJ1-2, with D maybe TRBD1 (5 bases). The CDR3 sequence is 12 residues long. V was pared by 4 bases and J by 12 bases, with 15 bases between. Germline V CDR1 and CDR2: SGHVS, FQNEAQ. CDR3 protein: CASSSPGGTDTF. The CDR3 nucleotides are TGTGCCAGCAGCTCCCCCGGCGGGACGGACACCTTC.